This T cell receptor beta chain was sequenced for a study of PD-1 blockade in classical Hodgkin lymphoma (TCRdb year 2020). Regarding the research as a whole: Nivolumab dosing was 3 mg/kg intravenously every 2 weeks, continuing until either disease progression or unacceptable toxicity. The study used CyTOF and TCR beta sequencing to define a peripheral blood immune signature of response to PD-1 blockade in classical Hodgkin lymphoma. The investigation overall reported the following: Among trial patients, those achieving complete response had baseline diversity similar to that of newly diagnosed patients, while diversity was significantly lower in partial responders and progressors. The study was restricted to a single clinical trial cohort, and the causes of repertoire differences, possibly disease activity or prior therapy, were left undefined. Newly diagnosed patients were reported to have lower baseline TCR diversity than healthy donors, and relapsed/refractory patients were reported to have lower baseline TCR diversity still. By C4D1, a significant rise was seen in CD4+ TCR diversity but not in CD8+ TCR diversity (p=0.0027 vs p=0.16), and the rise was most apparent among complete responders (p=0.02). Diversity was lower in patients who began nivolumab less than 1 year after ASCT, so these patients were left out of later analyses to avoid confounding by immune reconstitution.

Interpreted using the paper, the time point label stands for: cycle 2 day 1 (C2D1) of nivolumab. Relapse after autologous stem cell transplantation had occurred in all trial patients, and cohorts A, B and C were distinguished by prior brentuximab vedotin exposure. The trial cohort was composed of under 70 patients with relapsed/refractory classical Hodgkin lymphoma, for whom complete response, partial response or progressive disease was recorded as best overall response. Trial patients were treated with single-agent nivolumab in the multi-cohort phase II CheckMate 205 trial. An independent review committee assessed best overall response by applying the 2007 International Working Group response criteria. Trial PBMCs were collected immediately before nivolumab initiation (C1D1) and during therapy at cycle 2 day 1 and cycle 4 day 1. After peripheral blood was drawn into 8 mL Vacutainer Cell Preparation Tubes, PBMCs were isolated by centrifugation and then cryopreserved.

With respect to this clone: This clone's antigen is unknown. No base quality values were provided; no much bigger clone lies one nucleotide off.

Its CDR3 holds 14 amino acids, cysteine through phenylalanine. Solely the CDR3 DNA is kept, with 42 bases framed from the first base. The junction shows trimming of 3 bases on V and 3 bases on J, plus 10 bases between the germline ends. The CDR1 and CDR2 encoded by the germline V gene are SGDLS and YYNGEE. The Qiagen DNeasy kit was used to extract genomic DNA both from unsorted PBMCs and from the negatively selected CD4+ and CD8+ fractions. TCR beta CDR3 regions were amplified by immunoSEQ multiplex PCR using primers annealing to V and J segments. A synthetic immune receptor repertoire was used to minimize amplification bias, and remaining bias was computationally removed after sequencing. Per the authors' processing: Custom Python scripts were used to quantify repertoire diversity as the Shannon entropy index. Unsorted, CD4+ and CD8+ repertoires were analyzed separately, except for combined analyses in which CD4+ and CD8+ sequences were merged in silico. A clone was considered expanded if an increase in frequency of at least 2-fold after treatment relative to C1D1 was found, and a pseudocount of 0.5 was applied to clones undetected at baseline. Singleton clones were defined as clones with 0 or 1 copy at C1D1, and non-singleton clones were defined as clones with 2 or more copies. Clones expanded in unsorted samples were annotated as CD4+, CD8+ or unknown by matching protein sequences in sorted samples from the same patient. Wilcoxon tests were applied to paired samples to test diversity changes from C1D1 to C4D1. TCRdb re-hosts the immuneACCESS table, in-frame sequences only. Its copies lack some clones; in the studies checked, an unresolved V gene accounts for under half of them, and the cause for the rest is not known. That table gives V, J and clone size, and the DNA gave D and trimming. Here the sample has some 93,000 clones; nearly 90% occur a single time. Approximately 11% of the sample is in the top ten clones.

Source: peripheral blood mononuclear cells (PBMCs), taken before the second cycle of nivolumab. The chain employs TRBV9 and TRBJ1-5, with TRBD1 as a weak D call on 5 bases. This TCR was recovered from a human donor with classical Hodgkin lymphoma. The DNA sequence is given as TGTGCCAGCAGCGAACGGGGCCTCAATCAGCCCCAGCATTTT. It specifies CASSERGLNQPQHF.